The source of this T cell receptor beta chain is a study of blood T cell repertoires in COVID-19. For the study at large: Researchers got acute and convalescent COVID-19 samples from the United States, Italy and Spain. From T cells, B-cell-depleted T cells, or PBMCs came the material, which was cDNA or gDNA.

Source study methods: Amplified reference gene primers provided the basis for estimating nucleated cell counts. Assay used: immunoSEQ multiplex PCR; TCRdb lists only in-frame clones, some missing. V and J calls and clone size come straight from that table; D and trimming were deduced from the DNA. The sample holds approximately 74,000 clones, 80% to 90% seen once. Germline CDR1 SEHNR, CDR2 FQNEAQ (reference sequence). The CDR3 has 13 amino acids. The ends were cut back, 2 bases at V and 2 bases at J, with 6 bases in the middle. The sequencing sample was made of peripheral blood. V and J are TRBV7-9 and TRBJ2-5; D unclear. This clonotype was obtained from a man in his 70s with acute or convalescent COVID-19. The CDR3 DNA follows: TGTGCCAGCAGCTTATCCAGTCAAGAGACCCAGTACTTC. This gives the protein CASSLSSQETQYF.